The 19 T cell receptor beta chains listed next were all sequenced from one sample in a study of cytomegalovirus exposure and HLA in healthy donors (dated by TCRdb to about 2017). Libraries were prepared through the immunoSEQ multiplex PCR assay. The multiplex PCR relied on a mix of 60 forward primers for TCR Vbeta segments and 13 reverse primers for TCR Jbeta segments. The table was pulled from immuneACCESS by TCRdb, which kept in-frame rearrangements only. Such tables lose some clones; where checked, under half of the loss comes from unresolved V genes, and the rest has no known cause. This sample is represented by about 73,000 clones; roughly 75% of them were singletons. The ten largest clones add up to approximately 1.1% of the sample. The sequencing sample was made of PBMCs. The source of these receptors is a male donor in good health and CMV-seronegative.

The genes are TRBV28 and TRBJ2-2; D is unresolved. The CDR3 consists of 12 residues. V dropped 4 bases and J dropped 5 bases, with 5 bases sitting between them. Germline-derived CDR1 and CDR2 are MDHEN and SYDVKM. Here the CDR3 DNA reads TGTGCCAGCAGTTCCCCAACCGGGGAGCTGTTTTTT. Protein: CASSSPTGELFF.

This clone came up once. V gene TRBV15 combines with J gene TRBJ2-5; TRBD1 matches 7 bases. V lost 3 bases to trimming and J lost 11 bases; unmatched junction nucleotides: 6. There are 12 residues in the CDR3. CDR1 is LNHNV and CDR2 is YYDKDF in the germline V gene (reference sequence). CDR3 sequence reads: CATSRQQGQQYF. As DNA, the CDR3 is TGTGCCACCAGCAGGCAACAGGGGCAGCAGTACTTC.

The CDR3 DNA is TGTGCCAGCAGCTTAGGCTACGGACTAGCGGGTTACAATGAGCAGTTCTTC. This encodes CASSLGYGLAGYNEQFF. The chain employs TRBV13 and TRBJ2-1; 11 bases fit TRBD2. The CDR3 loop spans 17 amino acids. V shed 0 bases, J shed 4 bases, and the junction held 5 bases outside the gene matches. Per germline, CDR1 PRHDT and CDR2 FYEKMQ (reference sequence).

The chain recombines TRBV5-1 with TRBJ1-2, with 9 bases lining up with TRBD1. V lost 4 bases to trimming and J lost 10 bases; unmatched junction nucleotides: 17. The germline gives CDR1 SGHRS, CDR2 YFSETQ. There are 16 residues in the CDR3. CDR3 residues: CASSLDGLGDREDYTF. The CDR3 bases are TGCGCCAGCAGCCTCGATGGTTTGGGGGACAGGGAGGACTACACCTTC.

The gene calls are TRBV11-2 and TRBJ2-7; TRBD2 matches 8 bases. After removal of 4 bases from V and 1 base from J, the junction contained 9 bases not matched to a gene. The CDR3 has 16 residues. Germline values: CDR1 SGHAT, CDR2 FQNNGV. The CDR3 DNA reads as TGTGCCAGCAGCTGGGCTCTAGCGGGCGATTCCTACGAGCAGTACTTC. It is translated as CASSWALAGDSYEQYF.

The rearrangement uses TRBV7-8 and TRBJ2-7; the match to TRBD2 covers 10 bases. Germline V CDR1 and CDR2: SGHVS, FQNEAQ. The CDR3 has 14 amino acids. V was clipped by 2 bases and J by 7 bases; unmatched bases: 5. The CDR3 nucleotides read TGTGCCAGCAGCTTACCAAAACTAGCGGGGGAGCAGTACTTC. It translates to CASSLPKLAGEQYF.

The rearrangement uses TRBV4-2 and TRBJ1-3, with D perhaps TRBD1 (5 bases). CDR1 and CDR2 (germline): LGHNA, YNFKEQ. Trimming took 4 bases from V and 0 from J, leaving 10 bases between them. The CDR3 has 15 amino acids. The CDR3 bases are TGTGCCAGCAGCCCACAGGTCTCCTCTGGAAACACCATATATTTT. It translates to CASSPQVSSGNTIYF.

V and J are TRBV7-9 and TRBJ1-2; D not certain. This CDR3 has 11 amino acids. Germline V gene data show CDR1 as SEHNR and CDR2 as FQNEAQ (reference sequence). Trimming left V 3 bases short and J 8 bases short, with 7 bases between. The CDR3 sequence: CASSFFAGYTF. CDR3 nucleotides: TGTGCCAGCAGCTTCTTTGCGGGCTACACCTTC.

Notes on this clone: One end of the junction does not line up with germline, which may come from a read error. The chain carries TRBV27 and TRBJ1-2, with D possibly being TRBD1 (6 bases). This CDR3 is 13 amino acids long. The germline gives CDR1 MNHEY, CDR2 SMNVEV (reference sequence). The CDR3 DNA follows: TGTGCCAGCAGTTTGGACAGCACCTATGGCTACCCCTTC. As protein: CASSLDSTYGYPF.

This clone was found a few times. The rearrangement links TRBV9 to TRBJ2-7; perhaps TRBD2 as D (5 bases). The CDR3 extends over 16 amino acids. From germline, CDR1 is SGDLS and CDR2 YYNGEE. Trimming cost V 0 bases and J 3 bases, with 16 bases left between them. The CDR3: CASSVDASRGLYEQYF. The CDR3 region has the DNA TGTGCCAGCAGCGTAGATGCTAGTCGGGGTCTCTACGAGCAGTACTTC.

This clone was counted between two and nine times. The chain employs TRBV9 and TRBJ1-6; no firm D call. V dropped 2 bases and J dropped 5 bases, with 14 bases sitting between them. Germline loops: CDR1 SGDLS, CDR2 YYNGEE. This CDR3 has 16 amino acids. The CDR3 DNA is TGTGCCAGCAGCGTGAATCCGCAGGATAATAATTCACCCCTCCACTTT. Translating gives CASSVNPQDNNSPLHF.

The chain links TRBV30 to TRBJ1-4; a weak D match, TRBD1 (6 bases). The germline CDR1 and CDR2 sequences are GTSNPN and SVGIG (reference sequence). With 4 bases removed from V and 17 bases from J, the gap between germline ends came to 11 bases. This CDR3 comprises 9 residues. The CDR3 DNA is TGTGCCTGGATGGGCAGGGGATTTTTT. It specifies CAWMGRGFF.

The CDR3 sequence is CASNTGITDTQYF. CDR3 sequence (DNA): TGTGCCAGCAATACGGGTATCACAGATACGCAGTATTTT. This chain links TRBV28 with TRBJ2-3, with unresolved D. CDR1 and CDR2 from the germline V gene are MDHEN and SYDVKM. CDR3 size: 13 residues. The V and J ends lost 7 bases and 2 bases respectively, with 10 bases between them.

V gene TRBV6-1 combines with J gene TRBJ1-6; possibly TRBD1 for D (5 bases). Germline V CDR1 and CDR2: MNHNS, SASEGT. The CDR3 has 15 residues. The V end was cut by 5 bases, the J end by 6 bases, with 14 bases between. The CDR3 spells CASSHRSPVNSPLHF. As DNA, the CDR3 is TGTGCCAGCAGTCACAGGAGTCCAGTTAATTCACCCCTCCACTTT.

The table lists this clone with a count of one. Other nucleotide sequences in the sample specify the same CDR3. The genes are TRBV10-1 and TRBJ1-1; D possibly corresponds to TRBD1 (6 bases). In germline, CDR1 is WNHNN, CDR2 SYGVQD (reference sequence). Trimming removed 7 bases from V and 6 bases from J, with 21 bases in between. The CDR3 runs 15 residues. The chain's CDR3 is CASIPQRGGVAEAFF. The CDR3 nucleotides are TGCGCCAGCATACCCCAAAGGGGGGGGGTCGCTGAAGCTTTCTTT.

The count of this clone is one. The rearrangement joins TRBV6-4 to TRBJ1-2; weak D call: TRBD1 (6 bases). V was pared by 9 bases and J by 4 bases, with 21 bases between. CDR3 size: 15 residues. Germline V gene data show CDR1 as MRHNA and CDR2 as SNTAGT. The CDR3 DNA follows: TGTGCCAGGCTAAAGATAAAGGGGGTTGGCTATGGCTACACCTTC. Protein: CARLKIKGVGYGYTF.

The chain has TRBV30 and TRBJ2-2, with D unclear. Trimming left V 2 bases short and J 3 bases short, with 7 bases between. Germline CDR1 reads GTSNPN; CDR2 reads SVGIG (reference sequence). CDR3 length equals 13 residues. CDR3 residues: CAWSLLDTGELFF. In nucleotides, the CDR3 is TGTGCCTGGAGTCTATTGGACACCGGGGAGCTGTTTTTT.

V and J are TRBV6-1 and TRBJ2-2; TRBD2 matches at 9 bases. The junction had 10 bases not matched to a gene; V was cut back by 0 bases and J by 5 bases. Germline assignment: CDR1 MNHNS and CDR2 SASEGT. The CDR3 covers 18 residues. The CDR3 DNA follows: TGTGCCAGCAGTGAAGCGCGAGGTAGCGGGGGAATGACCGGGGAGCTGTTTTTT. This encodes CASSEARGSGGMTGELFF.

The chain has TRBV30 and TRBJ2-1; the match to TRBD2 covers 7 bases. Germline V gene lookup returns CDR1 GTSNPN and CDR2 SVGIG (reference sequence). The V and J ends lost 1 base and 9 bases, in that order; junction bases with no gene match: 3. The CDR3 covers 12 residues. The CDR3: CAWSAAGAEQFF. The DNA of the CDR3 is TGTGCCTGGAGTGCGGCGGGAGCTGAGCAGTTCTTC.